The rows below give T cell receptor beta chains drawn from one sample of a study of T cell responses to AZD1222 COVID-19 vaccine. Sequenced by immunoSEQ multiplex PCR; TCRdb stores in-frame clones only, minus some. The sample has 75,000 to 90,000 clones; 78% are singletons. Sequenced here: peripheral blood, sampled on day 0 of AZD1222 vaccination. Receptors were obtained from an adult in good health. CDR3s include the opening cysteine and the closing phenylalanine or tryptophan.

J	V	CDR3
TRBJ2-5	TRBV12-2	CASRYQTLPRPTGNQETQYF
TRBJ2-6	TRBV19	CASSLRQGTSGANVLTF
TRBJ2-5	TRBV3-1/TRBV3-2	CASSPRTSGSETQYF
TRBJ2-1	TRBV7-9	CASSSHSGSGYNEQFF
TRBJ1-4	TRBV5-6	CASSKLGQGAIEKLFF
TRBJ1-5	TRBV19	CASSIPRGQGFQPQHF
TRBJ2-7	TRBV11-2	CASKPLAGRSYEQYF
TRBJ2-6	TRBV7-2	CASSDSGANVLTF
TRBJ2-1	TRBV11-2	CASSLVRGANEQFF
TRBJ1-6	TRBV2	CASSEWDMDSPLHF
TRBJ2-7	TRBV30	CAWGGLGASEQYF
TRBJ2-2	TRBV11-2	CASSFLGRMNTGELFF
TRBJ1-2	TRBV10-3	CAISESTGAGYTF
TRBJ1-4	TRBV11-2	CASSHGQGNEKLFF
TRBJ1-5	TRBV28	CASSRPVSGQPQHF
TRBJ2-2	TRBV19	CATAGLAGANTGELFF
TRBJ1-4	TRBV29-1	CSAEGPGLEKLFF
TRBJ1-4	TRBV5-6	CASSLVGGGSNEKLFF
TRBJ1-1	TRBV6-5	CASSYHGVGTEAFF
TRBJ2-1	TRBV5-6	CASSLGAQGGNEQFF
TRBJ2-3	TRBV6-2/TRBV6-3	CASSYEGGRTDTQYF
TRBJ2-1	TRBV7-6	CASSRDTYNEQFF
TRBJ2-3	TRBV30	CAWTGLADTQYF
TRBJ2-1	TRBV19	CASSPRTSGNNEQFF
TRBJ2-7	TRBV11-2	CASRSIRGRSYEQYF
TRBJ1-3	TRBV3-1/TRBV3-2	CASSQRLGSSGNTIYF
TRBJ1-6	TRBV6-5	CASRGDGGANSPLHF
TRBJ1-1	TRBV7-9	CASSLDRGPNTEAFF
TRBJ1-2	TRBV5-6	CASSSGNFGYTF
TRBJ2-2	TRBV29-1	CSVGTGGTGELFF
TRBJ2-7	TRBV12-5	CASGLGTSGTIYEQYF
TRBJ1-4	TRBV5-1	CASSLQGEGGTNEKLFF
TRBJ2-1	TRBV5-4	CASSGVGTSFNEQFF
TRBJ2-7	TRBV7-9	CASLKSGGAYEQYF
TRBJ2-7	TRBV3-1/TRBV3-2	CASSQGYGTSGSYEQYF
TRBJ1-2	TRBV3-1/TRBV3-2	CASSQGWAIGYGYTF
TRBJ2-1	TRBV5-1	CASSLVGTSSYNEQFF
TRBJ2-1	TRBV5-1	CASSPEYNEQFF
TRBJ2-7	TRBV24-1	CATSLGQTREQYF
TRBJ2-7	TRBV29-1	CSVLGTSASSYEQYF
TRBJ2-7	TRBV28	CASSEQGFQYEQYF
TRBJ2-7	TRBV6-5	CASSYDRGSAREEQYF
TRBJ2-7	TRBV3-1/TRBV3-2	CASSQAPGLAGNEQYF
TRBJ1-4	TRBV12-3/TRBV12-4	CASSGGVGEKLFF
TRBJ2-5	TRBV29-1	CSVLVYRAGMETQYF
TRBJ2-7	TRBV6-5	CASSYAGLGGYEQYF
TRBJ2-1	TRBV7-9	CASSRQGAGNEQFF
TRBJ2-3	TRBV9	CASRPGGSIDTQYF
TRBJ2-7	TRBV3-1/TRBV3-2	CASSPFAGSTYEQYF
TRBJ2-1	TRBV29-1	CSVRLAGVFGQFF
TRBJ1-1	TRBV5-1	CASSFGQTNTEAFF
TRBJ1-2	TRBV7-9	CASSRTGPYGYTF
TRBJ2-5	TRBV28	CASSSLGGAGETQYF
TRBJ1-1	TRBV7-9	CASSTQGGNTEAFF
TRBJ2-2	TRBV28	CASSSGGLGTGELFF
TRBJ1-2	TRBV10-2	CASSESGRAANYGYTF
TRBJ2-4	TRBV10-1	CASSDGVAQYF
TRBJ1-4	TRBV30	CAWRFGQGAGEKLFF
TRBJ1-2	TRBV6-5	CASRTDREGDGYTF
TRBJ1-3	TRBV5-6	CASSLDRDTLRGGNTIYF